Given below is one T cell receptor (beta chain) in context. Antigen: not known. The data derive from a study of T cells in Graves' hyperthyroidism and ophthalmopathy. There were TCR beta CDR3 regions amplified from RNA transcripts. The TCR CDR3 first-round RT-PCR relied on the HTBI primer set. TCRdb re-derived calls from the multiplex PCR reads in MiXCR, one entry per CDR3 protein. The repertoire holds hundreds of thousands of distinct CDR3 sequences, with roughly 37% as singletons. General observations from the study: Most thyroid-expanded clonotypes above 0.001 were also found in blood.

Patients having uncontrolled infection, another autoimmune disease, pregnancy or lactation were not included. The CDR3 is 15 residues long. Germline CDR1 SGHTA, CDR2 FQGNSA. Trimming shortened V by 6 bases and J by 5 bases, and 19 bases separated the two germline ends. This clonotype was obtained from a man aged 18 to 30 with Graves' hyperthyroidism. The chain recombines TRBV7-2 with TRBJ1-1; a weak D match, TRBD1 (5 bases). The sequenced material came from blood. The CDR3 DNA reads TGTGCCAGCAGAAAAGAGAGCAGGGCAAGAACTGAAGCTTTCTTT. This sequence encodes CASRKESRARTEAFF.